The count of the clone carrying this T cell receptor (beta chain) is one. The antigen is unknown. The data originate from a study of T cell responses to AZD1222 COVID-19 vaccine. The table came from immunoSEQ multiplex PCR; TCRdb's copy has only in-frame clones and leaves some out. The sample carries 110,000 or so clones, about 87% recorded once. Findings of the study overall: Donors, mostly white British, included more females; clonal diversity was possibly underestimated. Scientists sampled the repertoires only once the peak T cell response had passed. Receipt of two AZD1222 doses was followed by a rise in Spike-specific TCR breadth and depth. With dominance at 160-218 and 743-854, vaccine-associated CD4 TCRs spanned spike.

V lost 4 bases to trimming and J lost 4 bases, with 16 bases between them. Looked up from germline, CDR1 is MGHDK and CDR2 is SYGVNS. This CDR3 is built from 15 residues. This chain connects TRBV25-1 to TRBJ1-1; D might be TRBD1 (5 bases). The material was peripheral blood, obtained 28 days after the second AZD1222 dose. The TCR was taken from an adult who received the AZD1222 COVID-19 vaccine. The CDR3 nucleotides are TGTGCCAGCAGTGGGCCGGGGACCCTGCCCACTGAAGCTTTCTTT. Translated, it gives CASSGPGTLPTEAFF. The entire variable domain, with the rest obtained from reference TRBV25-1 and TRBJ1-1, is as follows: EADIYQTPRYLVIGTGKKITLECSQTMGHDKMYWYQQDPGMELHLIHYSYGVNSTEKGDLSSESTVSRIRTEHFPLTLESARPSHTSQYLCASSGPGTLPTEAFFGQGTRLTVV.